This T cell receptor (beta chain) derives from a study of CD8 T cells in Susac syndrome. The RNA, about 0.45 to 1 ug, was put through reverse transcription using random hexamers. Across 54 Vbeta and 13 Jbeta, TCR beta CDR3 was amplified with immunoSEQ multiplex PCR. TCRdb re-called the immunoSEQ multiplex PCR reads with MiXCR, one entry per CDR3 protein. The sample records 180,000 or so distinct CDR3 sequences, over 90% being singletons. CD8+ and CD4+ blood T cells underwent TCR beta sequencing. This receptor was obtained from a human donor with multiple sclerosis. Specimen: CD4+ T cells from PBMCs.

CDR3 in amino acids: CSVLKGPNTGELFF. The CDR3 DNA reads as TGCAGCGTCCTGAAGGGCCCGAACACCGGGGAGCTGTTTTTT. V is TRBV29-1 and J is TRBJ2-2; D ambiguous. The CDR3 covers 14 residues. CDR1 SQVTM and CDR2 ANQGSEA come from the germline V gene. V lost 6 bases, J lost 0 bases, and 11 bases lay in between.